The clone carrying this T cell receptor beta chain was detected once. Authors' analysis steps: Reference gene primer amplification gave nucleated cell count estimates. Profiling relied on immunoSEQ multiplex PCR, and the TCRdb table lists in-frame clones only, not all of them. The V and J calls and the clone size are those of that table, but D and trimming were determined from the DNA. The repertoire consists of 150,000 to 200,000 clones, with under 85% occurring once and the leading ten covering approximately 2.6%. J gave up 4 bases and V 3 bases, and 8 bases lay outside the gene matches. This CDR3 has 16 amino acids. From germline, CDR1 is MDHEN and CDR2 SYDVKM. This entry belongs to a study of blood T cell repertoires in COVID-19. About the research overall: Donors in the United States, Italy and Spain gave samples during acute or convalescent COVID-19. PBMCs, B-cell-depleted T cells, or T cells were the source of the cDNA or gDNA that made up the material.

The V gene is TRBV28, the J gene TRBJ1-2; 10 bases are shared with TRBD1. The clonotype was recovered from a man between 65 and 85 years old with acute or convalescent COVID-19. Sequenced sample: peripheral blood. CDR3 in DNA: TGTGCCAGCAGTTTGGAGGGACAGGGGATAAGCTATGGCTACACCTTC. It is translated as CASSLEGQGISYGYTF.